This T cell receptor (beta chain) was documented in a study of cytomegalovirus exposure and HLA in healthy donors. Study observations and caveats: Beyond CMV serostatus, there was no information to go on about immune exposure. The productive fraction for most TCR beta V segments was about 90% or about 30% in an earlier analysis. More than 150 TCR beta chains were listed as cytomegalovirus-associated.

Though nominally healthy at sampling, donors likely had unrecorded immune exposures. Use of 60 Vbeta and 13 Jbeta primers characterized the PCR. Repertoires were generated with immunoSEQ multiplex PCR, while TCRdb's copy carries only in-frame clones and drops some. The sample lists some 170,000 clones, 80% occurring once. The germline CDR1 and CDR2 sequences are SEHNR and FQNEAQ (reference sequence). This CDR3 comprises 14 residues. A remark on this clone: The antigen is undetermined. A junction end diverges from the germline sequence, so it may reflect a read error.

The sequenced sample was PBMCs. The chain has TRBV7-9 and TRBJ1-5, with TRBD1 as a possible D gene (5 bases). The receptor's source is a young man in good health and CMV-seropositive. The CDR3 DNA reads TGTTCCAGCAGCTATCCTGGAGGGGATCAGCCCCAGCATTTT. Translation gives CSSSYPGGDQPQHF.